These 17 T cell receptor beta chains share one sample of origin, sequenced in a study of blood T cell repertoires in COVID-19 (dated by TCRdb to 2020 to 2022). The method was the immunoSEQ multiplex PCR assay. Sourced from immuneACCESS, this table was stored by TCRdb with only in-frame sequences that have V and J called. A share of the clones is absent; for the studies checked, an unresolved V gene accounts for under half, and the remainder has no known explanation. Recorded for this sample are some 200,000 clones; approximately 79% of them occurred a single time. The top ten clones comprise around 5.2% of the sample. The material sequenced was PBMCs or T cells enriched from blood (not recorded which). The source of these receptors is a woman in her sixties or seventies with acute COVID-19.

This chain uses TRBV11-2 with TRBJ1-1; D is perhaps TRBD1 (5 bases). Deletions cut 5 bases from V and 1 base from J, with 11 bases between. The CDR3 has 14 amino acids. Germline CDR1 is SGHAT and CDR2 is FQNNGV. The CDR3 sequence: CASSQQVTNTEAFF. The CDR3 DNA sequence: TGTGCCAGCAGCCAACAGGTAACGAACACTGAAGCTTTCTTT.

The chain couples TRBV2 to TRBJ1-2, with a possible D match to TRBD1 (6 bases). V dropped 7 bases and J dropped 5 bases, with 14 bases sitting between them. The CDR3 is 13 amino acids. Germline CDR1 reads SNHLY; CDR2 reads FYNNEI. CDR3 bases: TGTGCCAGCACCAACGAACAGGGATATGGCTACACCTTC. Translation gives CASTNEQGYGYTF.

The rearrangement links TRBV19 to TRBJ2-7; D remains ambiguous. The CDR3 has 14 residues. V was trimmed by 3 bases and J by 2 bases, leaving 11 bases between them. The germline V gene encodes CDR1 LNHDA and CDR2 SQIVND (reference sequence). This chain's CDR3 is CASSMSDRTYEQYF. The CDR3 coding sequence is TGTGCCAGTAGTATGAGCGACCGAACCTACGAGCAGTACTTC.

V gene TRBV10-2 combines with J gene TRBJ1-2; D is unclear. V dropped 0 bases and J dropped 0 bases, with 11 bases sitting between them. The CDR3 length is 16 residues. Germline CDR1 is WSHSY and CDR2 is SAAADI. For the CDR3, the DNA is TGCGCCAGCAGTGAGTCGGGCAGATACACTAACTATGGCTACACCTTC. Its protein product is CASSESGRYTNYGYTF.

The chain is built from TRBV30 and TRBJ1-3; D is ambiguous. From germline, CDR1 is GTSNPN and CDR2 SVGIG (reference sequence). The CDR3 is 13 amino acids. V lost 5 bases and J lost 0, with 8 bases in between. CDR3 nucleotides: TGTGCCTGGGGACGCAGCTCTGGAAACACCATATATTTT. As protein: CAWGRSSGNTIYF. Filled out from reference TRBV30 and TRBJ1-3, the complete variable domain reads SQTIHQWPATLVQPVGSPLSLECTVEGTSNPNLYWYRQAAGRGLQLLFYSVGIGQISSEVPQNLSASRPQDRQFILSSKKLLLSDSGFYLCAWGRSSGNTIYFGEGSWLTVV.

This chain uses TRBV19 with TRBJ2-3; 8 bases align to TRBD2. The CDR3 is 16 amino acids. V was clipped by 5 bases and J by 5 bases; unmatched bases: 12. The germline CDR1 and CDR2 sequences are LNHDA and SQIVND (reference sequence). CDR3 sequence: CASSSGGGGVVDTQYF. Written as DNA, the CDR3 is TGTGCCAGTAGTTCGGGAGGGGGGGGAGTTGTAGATACGCAGTATTTT.

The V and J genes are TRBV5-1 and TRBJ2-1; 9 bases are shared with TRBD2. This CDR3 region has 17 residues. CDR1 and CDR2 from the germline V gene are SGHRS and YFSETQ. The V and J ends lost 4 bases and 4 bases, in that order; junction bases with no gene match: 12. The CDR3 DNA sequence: TGCGCCAGCAGCCCAACCGGGGGAGCGGGGGGTTACAATGAGCAGTTCTTC. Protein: CASSPTGGAGGYNEQFF.

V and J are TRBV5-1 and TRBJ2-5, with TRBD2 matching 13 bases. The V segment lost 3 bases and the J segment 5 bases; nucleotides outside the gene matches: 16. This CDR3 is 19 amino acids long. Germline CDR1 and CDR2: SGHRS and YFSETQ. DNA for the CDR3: TGCGCCAGCAGCTCACCGATGATACTAGCGGGGGGGCCGACGGAGACCCAGTACTTC. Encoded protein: CASSSPMILAGGPTETQYF. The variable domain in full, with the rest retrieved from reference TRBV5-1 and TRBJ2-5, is KAGVTQTPRYLIKTRGQQVTLSCSPISGHRSVSWYQQTPGQGLQFLFEYFSETQRNKGNFPGRFSGRQFSNSRSEMNVSTLELGDSALYLCASSSPMILAGGPTETQYFGPGTRLLVL.

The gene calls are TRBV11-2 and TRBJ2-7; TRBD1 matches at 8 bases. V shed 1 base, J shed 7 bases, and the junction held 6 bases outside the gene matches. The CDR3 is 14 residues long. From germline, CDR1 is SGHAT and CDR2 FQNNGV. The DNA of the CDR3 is TGTGCCAGCAGCTTAGGGTTTACAGGGGGAGAGCAGTACTTC. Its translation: CASSLGFTGGEQYF.

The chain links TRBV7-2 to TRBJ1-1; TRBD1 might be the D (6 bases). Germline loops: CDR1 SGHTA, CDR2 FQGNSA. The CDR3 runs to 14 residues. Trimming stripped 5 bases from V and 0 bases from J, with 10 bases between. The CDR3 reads CASSGSGVNTEAFF. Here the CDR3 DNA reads TGTGCCAGCAGCGGGTCAGGGGTGAACACTGAAGCTTTCTTT. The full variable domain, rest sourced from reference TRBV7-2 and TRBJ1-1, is GAGVSQSPSNKVTEKGKDVELRCDPISGHTALYWYRQSLGQGLEFLIYFQGNSAPDKSGLPSDRFSAERTGGSVSTLTIQRTQQEDSAVYLCASSGSGVNTEAFFGQGTRLTVV.

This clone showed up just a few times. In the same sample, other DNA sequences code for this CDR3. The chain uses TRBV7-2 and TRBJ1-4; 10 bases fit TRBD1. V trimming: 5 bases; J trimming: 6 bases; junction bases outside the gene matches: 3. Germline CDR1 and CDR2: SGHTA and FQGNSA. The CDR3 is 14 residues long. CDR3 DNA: TGTGCCAGCAGCCGGGACAGGGGTGATGAAAAACTGTTTTTT. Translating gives CASSRDRGDEKLFF.

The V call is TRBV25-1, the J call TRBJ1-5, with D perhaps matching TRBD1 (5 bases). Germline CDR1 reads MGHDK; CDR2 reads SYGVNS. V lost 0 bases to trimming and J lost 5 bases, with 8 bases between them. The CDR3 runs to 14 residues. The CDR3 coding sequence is TGTGCCAGCAGTGAATACAGGGAAGATCAGCCCCAGCATTTT. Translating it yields CASSEYREDQPQHF.

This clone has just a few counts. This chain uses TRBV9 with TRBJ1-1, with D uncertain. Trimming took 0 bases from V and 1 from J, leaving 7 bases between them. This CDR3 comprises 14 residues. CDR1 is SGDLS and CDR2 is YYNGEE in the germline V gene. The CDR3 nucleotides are TGTGCCAGCAGCGTAGTGGCAGAGAACACTGAAGCTTTCTTT. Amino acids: CASSVVAENTEAFF.

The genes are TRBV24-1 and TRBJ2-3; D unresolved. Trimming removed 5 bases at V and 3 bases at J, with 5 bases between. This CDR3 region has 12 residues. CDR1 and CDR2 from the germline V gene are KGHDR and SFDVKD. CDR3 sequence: CATSALTDTQYF. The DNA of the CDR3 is TGTGCCACCAGTGCCCTAACAGATACGCAGTATTTT.

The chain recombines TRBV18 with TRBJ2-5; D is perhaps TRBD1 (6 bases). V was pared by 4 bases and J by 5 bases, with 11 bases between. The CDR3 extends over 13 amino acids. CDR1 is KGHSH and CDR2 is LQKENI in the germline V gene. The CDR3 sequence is CASSRQDTETQYF. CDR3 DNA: TGTGCCAGCTCACGACAGGATACGGAGACCCAGTACTTC.

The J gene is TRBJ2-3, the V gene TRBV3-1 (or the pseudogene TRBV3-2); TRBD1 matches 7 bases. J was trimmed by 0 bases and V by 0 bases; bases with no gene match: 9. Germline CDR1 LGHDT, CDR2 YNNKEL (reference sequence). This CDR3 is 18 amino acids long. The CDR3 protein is CASSQDEGAIFSTDTQYF. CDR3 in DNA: TGTGCCAGCAGCCAAGACGAGGGGGCGATCTTTAGCACAGATACGCAGTATTTT.

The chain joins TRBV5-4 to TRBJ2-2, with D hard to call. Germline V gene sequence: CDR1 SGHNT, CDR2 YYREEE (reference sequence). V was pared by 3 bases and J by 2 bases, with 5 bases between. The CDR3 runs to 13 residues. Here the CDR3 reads CASSSTNTGELFF. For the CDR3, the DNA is TGTGCCAGCAGCTCCACTAACACCGGGGAGCTGTTTTTT.